This T cell receptor beta chain derives from a study of CD4 T cells in relation to SARS-CoV-2 and coronaviruses. In the study overall: Median patient age was about 41 years, spanning 21 to 72 years.

For around ten days, about 9.9 x 10^4 sorted CD4+ cells grew with T cell-depleted PBMCs and CEF. Unmatched junction bases numbered 14, after V lost 3 bases and J lost 1 base. There are 19 residues in the CDR3. Germline V gene lookup returns CDR1 ENHRY and CDR2 SYGVKD. Notes on this clone: Its specificity is unknown.

Survey-level TCR-beta sequencing used DNA from CEF-cultured naive and memory CD4+ T cells. Assay used: immunoSEQ multiplex PCR; TCRdb lists only in-frame clones, some missing. The data contain around 40,000 clones, over 75% of them singletons. The sequence derives from an adult with COVID-19. Sequenced material: naive CD4+ T cells from PBMCs, cultured in vitro. Subset defined: naive CD4+ T cells isolated by negative enrichment. The chain joins TRBV10-3 to TRBJ2-3; 9 bases align to TRBD2. CDR3 sequence: CAISEPSGTRGLGTDTQYF. The CDR3 DNA is TGTGCCATCAGTGAACCTAGCGGGACGAGAGGGCTCGGCACAGATACGCAGTATTTT.